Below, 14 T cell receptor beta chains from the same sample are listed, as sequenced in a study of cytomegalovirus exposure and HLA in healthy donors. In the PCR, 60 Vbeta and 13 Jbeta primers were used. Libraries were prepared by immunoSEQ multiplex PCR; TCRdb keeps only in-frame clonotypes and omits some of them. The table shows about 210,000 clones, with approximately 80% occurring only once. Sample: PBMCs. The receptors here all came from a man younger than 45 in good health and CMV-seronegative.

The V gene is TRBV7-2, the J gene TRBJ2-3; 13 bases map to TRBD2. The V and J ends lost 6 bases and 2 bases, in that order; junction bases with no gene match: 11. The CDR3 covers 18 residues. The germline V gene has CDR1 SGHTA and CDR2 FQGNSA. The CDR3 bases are TGTGCCAGCAGGCTAGGACTAGCGGGGGCCCCCTTCACAGATACGCAGTATTTT. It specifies CASRLGLAGAPFTDTQYF.

Here the CDR3 reads CASSPSTGALSYEQYF. Written as DNA, the CDR3 is TGTGCCAGCAGTCCCTCAACAGGGGCCCTATCCTACGAGCAGTACTTC. The chain joins TRBV27 to TRBJ2-7; 7 positions match TRBD1. V lost 5 bases, J lost 1 base, and 11 bases stayed unmatched. The CDR3 is 16 amino acids. Germline V lookup: CDR1 MNHEY, CDR2 SMNVEV (reference sequence).

CDR3 sequence reads: CASSSGGTASTDTQYF. The CDR3 nucleotides read TGCGCCAGCAGCTCGGGTGGGACAGCCAGCACAGATACGCAGTATTTT. The rearrangement uses TRBV5-1 and TRBJ2-3, with 7 bases identical to TRBD1. The CDR3 is 16 residues long. In germline, CDR1 is SGHRS, CDR2 YFSETQ. With 3 bases clipped from V and 0 bases from J, the junction kept 7 bases outside the gene matches.

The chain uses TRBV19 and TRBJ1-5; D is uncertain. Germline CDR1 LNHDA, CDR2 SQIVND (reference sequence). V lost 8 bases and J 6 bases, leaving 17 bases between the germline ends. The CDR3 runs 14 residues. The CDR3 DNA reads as TGTGCCAGTCGCCTTCGGGAGGGTGGTCAGCCCCAGCATTTT. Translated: CASRLREGGQPQHF.

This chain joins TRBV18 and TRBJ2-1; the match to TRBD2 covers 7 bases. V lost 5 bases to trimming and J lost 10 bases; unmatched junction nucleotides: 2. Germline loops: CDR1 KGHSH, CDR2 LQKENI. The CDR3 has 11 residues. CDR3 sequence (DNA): TGTGCCAGCTCATCGGGACTAGAGCAGTTCTTC. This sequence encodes CASSSGLEQFF.

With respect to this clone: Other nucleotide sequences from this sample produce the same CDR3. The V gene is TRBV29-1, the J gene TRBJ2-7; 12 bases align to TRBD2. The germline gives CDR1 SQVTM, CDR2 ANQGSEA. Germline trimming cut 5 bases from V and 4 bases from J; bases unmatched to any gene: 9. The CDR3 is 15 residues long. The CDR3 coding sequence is TGCAGCGTTCTTCTGACTAGCGGGGGCCGGTACGAGCAGTACTTC. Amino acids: CSVLLTSGGRYEQYF.

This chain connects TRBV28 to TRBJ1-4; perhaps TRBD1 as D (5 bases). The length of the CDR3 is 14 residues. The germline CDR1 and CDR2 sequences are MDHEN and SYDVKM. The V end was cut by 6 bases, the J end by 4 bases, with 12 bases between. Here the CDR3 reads CASRFRVLNEKLFF. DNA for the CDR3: TGTGCCAGCAGGTTCAGGGTACTTAATGAAAAACTGTTTTTT.

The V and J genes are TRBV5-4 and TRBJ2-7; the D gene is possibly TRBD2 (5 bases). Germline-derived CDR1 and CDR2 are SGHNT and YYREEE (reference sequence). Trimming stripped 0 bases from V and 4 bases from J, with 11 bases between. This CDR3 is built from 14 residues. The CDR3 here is CASSLDGVGYEQYF. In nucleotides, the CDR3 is TGTGCCAGCAGCTTGGACGGGGTGGGTTACGAGCAGTACTTC.

DNA for the CDR3: TGTGCCAGAAGCTTGGAAAGGGACAGAGTAGAGAACACTGAAGCTTTCTTT. This encodes CARSLERDRVENTEAFF. The V and J genes are TRBV5-3 and TRBJ1-1, with 7 bases fitting TRBD1. TRBV5-3 is an open reading frame whose function is uncertain. The CDR3 sequence is 17 residues long. Losses at the gene ends were 0 bases for V and 1 base for J; bases not matched to a gene: 9.

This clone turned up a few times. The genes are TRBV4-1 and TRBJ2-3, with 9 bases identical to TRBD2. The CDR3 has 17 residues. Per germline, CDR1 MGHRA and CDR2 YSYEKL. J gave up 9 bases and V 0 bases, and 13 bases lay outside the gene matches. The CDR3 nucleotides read TGCGCCAGCAGCCAAGATTCGGGGCGGGGGGGCCTGGGGACGCAGTATTTT. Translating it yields CASSQDSGRGGLGTQYF.

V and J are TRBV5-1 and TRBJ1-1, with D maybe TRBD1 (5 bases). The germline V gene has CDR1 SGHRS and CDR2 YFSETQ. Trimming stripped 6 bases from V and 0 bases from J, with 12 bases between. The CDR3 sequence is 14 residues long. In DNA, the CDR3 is TGCGCCAGCACCTGGGGGGGGATGAACACTGAAGCTTTCTTT. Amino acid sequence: CASTWGGMNTEAFF.

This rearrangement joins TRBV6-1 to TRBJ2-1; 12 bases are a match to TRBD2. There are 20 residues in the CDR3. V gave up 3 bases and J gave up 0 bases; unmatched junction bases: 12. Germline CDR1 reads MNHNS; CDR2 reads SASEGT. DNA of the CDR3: TGTGCCAGCAGTGATAGATGGCTAGCGGGGGGGTTTAGCTCCTACAATGAGCAGTTCTTC. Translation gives CASSDRWLAGGFSSYNEQFF.

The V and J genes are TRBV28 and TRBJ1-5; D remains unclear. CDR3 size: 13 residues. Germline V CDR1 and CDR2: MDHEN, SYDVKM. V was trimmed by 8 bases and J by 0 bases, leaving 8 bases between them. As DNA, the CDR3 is TGTGCCAGCGGGCAGTATAGCAATCAGCCCCAGCATTTT. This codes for CASGQYSNQPQHF.

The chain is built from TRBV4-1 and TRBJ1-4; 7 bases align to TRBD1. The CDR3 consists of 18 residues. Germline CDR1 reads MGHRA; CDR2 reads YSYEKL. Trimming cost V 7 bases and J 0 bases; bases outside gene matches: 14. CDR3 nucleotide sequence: TGCGCCAGCACCCTCCAAGAGGGACAGCCCGCAACTAATGAAAAACTGTTTTTT. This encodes CASTLQEGQPATNEKLFF.